This passage covers 30 T cell receptor beta chains from one sample sequenced in a study of T cell responses to AZD1222 COVID-19 vaccine. TCRdb's table, derived via immunoSEQ multiplex PCR, lists solely in-frame clones and lacks some. The sample lists tens of thousands of clones, around four fifths occurring once. The sample was peripheral blood, taken on day 0 of AZD1222 vaccination. These receptors were obtained from an adult in good health.

This clone has only one observation. The rearrangement joins TRBV2 to TRBJ2-3; D is ambiguous. The CDR3 extends over 12 amino acids. Germline CDR1 and CDR2: SNHLY and FYNNEI. Trimming removed 3 bases from V and 8 bases from J, with 9 bases in between. The CDR3 nucleotides read TGTGCCAGCAGTGACAGTCGTACTACGCAGTATTTT. Protein product: CASSDSRTTQYF.

The chain links TRBV15 to TRBJ1-6; D remains unclear. This CDR3 has 15 residues. Trimming removed 0 bases from V and 7 bases from J, with 10 bases in between. Per germline, CDR1 LNHNV and CDR2 YYDKDF (reference sequence). CDR3 DNA sequence: TGTGCCACCAGCAGAGAACCGGACCCAAATTCACCCCTCCACTTT. Its protein is CATSREPDPNSPLHF. Full variable domain (outside the CDR3, taken from reference TRBV15 and TRBJ1-6): DAMVIQNPRYQVTQFGKPVTLSCSQTLNHNVMYWYQQKSSQAPKLLFHYYDKDFNNEADTPDNFQSRRPNTSFCFLDIRSPGLGDTAMYLCATSREPDPNSPLHFGNGTRLTVT.

The gene calls are TRBV18 and TRBJ1-1; no clear D gene. The CDR3 extends over 11 amino acids. The V gene lost 2 bases and the J gene lost 4 bases, with 2 bases spanning the gap. CDR1 KGHSH and CDR2 LQKENI come from the germline V gene. The CDR3 is CASSPVTEAFF. CDR3 coding DNA: TGTGCCAGCTCACCAGTCACTGAAGCTTTCTTT.

The rearrangement joins TRBV6-2 or TRBV6-3 to TRBJ2-6, with TRBD2 identical over 9 bases. Trimming took 3 bases from V and 2 from J; bases not matched to a gene: 11. The CDR3 consists of 19 residues. CDR1 and CDR2 (germline): MNHEY, SVGEGT. For the CDR3, the DNA is TGTGCCAGCAGTTATTCCGCGCGGGAGGGCCCCGCTGGGGCCAACGTCCTGACTTTC. Translating gives CASSYSAREGPAGANVLTF.

V and J are TRBV12-3 or TRBV12-4 and TRBJ2-3; no clear D gene. The CDR3 covers 12 residues. V lost 1 base, J lost 7 bases, and 6 bases lay in between. The CDR3: CASSLGTYTQYF. The CDR3 DNA sequence: TGTGCCAGCAGTTTAGGCACGTATACGCAGTATTTT.

The chain couples TRBV10-3 to TRBJ2-1; 12 nucleotides agree with TRBD2. CDR3 length: 19 residues. Germline V lookup: CDR1 ENHRY, CDR2 SYGVKD. The ends lost 0 bases at V and 6 bases at J; junction bases unmatched: 12. The CDR3 protein is CAISESGLAGGPRSNEQFF. The CDR3 coding sequence is TGTGCCATCAGTGAGTCGGGTCTAGCGGGAGGGCCGCGGAGCAATGAGCAGTTCTTC.

J is TRBJ1-5 and V is TRBV11-2; D perhaps matches TRBD1 (5 bases). The germline gives CDR1 SGHAT, CDR2 FQNNGV. Trimming took 1 base from V and 3 from J, leaving 10 bases between them. The CDR3 runs to 15 residues. The CDR3 nucleotides read TGTGCCAGCAGCTTAGCGGGGGGAAACAATCAGCCCCAGCATTTT. Translation gives CASSLAGGNNQPQHF.

This clone was seen once. V usage is TRBV12-3 or TRBV12-4 and J usage is TRBJ1-4, with a tentative D call TRBD1 (5 bases). The ends were cut back, 4 bases at V and 5 bases at J, with 5 bases in the middle. CDR3 length: 12 amino acids. The CDR3 region has the DNA TGTGCCAGCAGTTCAGGGAATGAAAAACTGTTTTTT. This translates into CASSSGNEKLFF.

V usage is TRBV9 and J usage is TRBJ2-3, with a possible D match to TRBD2 (6 bases). This CDR3 comprises 16 residues. Germline V gene data show CDR1 as SGDLS and CDR2 as YYNGEE. V dropped 0 bases and J dropped 2 bases, with 13 bases sitting between them. CDR3 sequence: CASSVVGSSDTDTQYF. The DNA for the CDR3 is TGTGCCAGCAGCGTAGTCGGGAGCTCAGACACAGATACGCAGTATTTT. The whole variable domain, remainder taken from reference TRBV9 and TRBJ2-3, is DSGVTQTPKHLITATGQRVTLRCSPRSGDLSVYWYQQSLDQGLQFLIQYYNGEERAKGNILERFSAQQFPDLHSELNLSSLELGDSALYFCASSVVGSSDTDTQYFGPGTRLTVL.

This clone occurred a few times. The chain is built from TRBV27 and TRBJ1-6; D might be TRBD1 (6 bases). Germline V gene data show CDR1 as MNHEY and CDR2 as SMNVEV (reference sequence). The CDR3 length is 15 residues. The V and J ends lost 8 bases and 0 bases respectively, with 11 bases between them. The CDR3 here is CASGNRASYNSPLHF. The CDR3 coding sequence is TGTGCCAGCGGTAACAGGGCCTCCTATAATTCACCCCTCCACTTT.

The chain is built from TRBV28 and TRBJ2-7, with D possibly being TRBD1 or TRBD2 (6 bases each). V dropped 2 bases and J dropped 7 bases, with 12 bases sitting between them. From germline, CDR1 is MDHEN and CDR2 SYDVKM. The length of the CDR3 is 13 residues. The CDR3 protein is CASSLGGPREQYF. CDR3 DNA: TGTGCCAGCAGTTTAGGGGGGCCGCGGGAGCAGTACTTC.

The rearrangement links TRBV5-4 to TRBJ2-7; TRBD2 agrees at 9 bases. The CDR3 totals 15 residues. The germline CDR1 and CDR2 sequences are SGHNT and YYREEE (reference sequence). Losses at the gene ends were 0 bases for V and 2 bases for J; bases not matched to a gene: 3. CDR3 amino acids: CASSLASGDPYEQYF. The CDR3 DNA sequence: TGTGCCAGCAGCTTGGCTAGCGGGGATCCCTACGAGCAGTACTTC. The full variable domain, its missing parts supplied by reference TRBV5-4 and TRBJ2-7, is ETGVTQSPTHLIKTRGQQVTLRCSSQSGHNTVSWYQQALGQGPQFIFQYYREEENGRGNFPPRFSGLQFPNYSSELNVNALELDDSALYLCASSLASGDPYEQYFGPGTRLTVT.

The chain couples TRBV6-2 or TRBV6-3 to TRBJ1-1; the match to TRBD1 covers 7 bases. Losses at the gene ends were 10 bases for V and 1 base for J; bases not matched to a gene: 9. This CDR3 is 14 amino acids long. Germline CDR1 reads MNHEY; CDR2 reads SVGEGT. The CDR3 here is CATSPGGSNTEAFF. The CDR3 region has the DNA TGTGCCACCAGCCCAGGGGGTTCGAACACTGAAGCTTTCTTT.

A single count supports this clone. This chain uses TRBV7-2 with TRBJ2-1, with 8 bases that match TRBD1. J lost 6 bases, V lost 6 bases, and 4 bases had no gene match. The length of the CDR3 is 13 residues. Germline lookup yields CDR1 SGHTA and CDR2 FQGNSA. The CDR3 sequence: CASRQQGGNEQFF. CDR3 bases: TGTGCCAGCAGACAACAGGGGGGCAATGAGCAGTTCTTC.

With regard to this clone: The sample has other DNA sequences that encode this CDR3 too. The genes are TRBV18 and TRBJ1-2; TRBD1 is a possible D gene (6 bases). With 3 bases removed from V and 5 bases from J, the gap between germline ends came to 10 bases. Germline V gene lookup returns CDR1 KGHSH and CDR2 LQKENI. The CDR3 is made up of 13 amino acids. The CDR3 loop reads CASSPDRSYGYTF. In nucleotides, the CDR3 is TGTGCCAGCTCACCCGACAGGTCTTATGGCTACACCTTC.

The rearrangement links TRBV6-5 to TRBJ1-4; D is undetermined. V gave up 2 bases and J gave up 7 bases, with 14 bases separating them. The CDR3 has 15 amino acids. Germline V gene sequence: CDR1 MNHEY, CDR2 SVGAGI. CDR3 sequence reads: CASSYGDPRVEKLFF. For the CDR3, the DNA is TGTGCCAGCAGTTACGGAGACCCTCGGGTTGAAAAACTGTTTTTT.

The rearrangement joins TRBV6-6 to TRBJ2-1; D gene unclear. V was cut by 8 bases and J by 4 bases, with 3 bases left in between. Germline CDR1 and CDR2: MNHNY and SVGAGI (reference sequence). CDR3 length equals 10 residues. DNA of the CDR3: TGTGCCAGCGGGTACAATGAGCAGTTCTTC. Translation gives CASGYNEQFF.

This clone has at least ten counts. The V and J genes are TRBV2 and TRBJ1-6; D is unclear. The CDR3 totals 14 residues. V lost 4 bases to trimming and J lost 6 bases, with 10 bases between them. The germline V gene has CDR1 SNHLY and CDR2 FYNNEI. The CDR3 here is CASSVASRNSPLHF. Written as DNA, the CDR3 is TGTGCCAGCAGTGTGGCCAGCCGTAATTCACCCCTCCACTTT.

The genes are TRBV28 and TRBJ2-3; TRBD2 matches 13 bases. Germline V gene data show CDR1 as MDHEN and CDR2 as SYDVKM. This CDR3 is 14 amino acids long. The J segment lost 3 bases and the V segment lost 6 bases, leaving 0 bases of the junction unmatched. The CDR3 coding sequence is TGTGCCAGCAGGACTAGCGGGAGGACAGATACGCAGTATTTT. The encoded protein is CASRTSGRTDTQYF. Full variable domain (missing parts from reference TRBV28 and TRBJ2-3): DVKVTQSSRYLVKRTGEKVFLECVQDMDHENMFWYRQDPGLGLRLIYFSYDVKMKEKGDIPEGYSVSREKKERFSLILESASTNQTSMYLCASRTSGRTDTQYFGPGTRLTVL.

The J gene is TRBJ2-5, the V gene TRBV19; the D is unclear. The CDR3 length is 13 residues. Germline CDR1 reads LNHDA; CDR2 reads SQIVND (reference sequence). V was shortened by 4 bases and J by 4 bases, with 10 bases between the two germline ends. CDR3: CASSRWSGETQYF. In DNA, the CDR3 is TGTGCCAGTAGTAGGTGGAGTGGAGAGACCCAGTACTTC.

V usage is TRBV7-2 and J usage is TRBJ2-7, with 7 bases fitting TRBD1. The CDR3 runs to 17 residues. Trimming cost V 3 bases and J 3 bases; bases outside gene matches: 14. Germline CDR1 and CDR2: SGHTA and FQGNSA. CDR3 loop: CASSFGTDRFLLYEQYF. The CDR3, as DNA: TGTGCCAGCAGCTTCGGGACAGACAGATTTCTACTCTACGAGCAGTACTTC.

This chain connects TRBV19 to TRBJ2-1; 10 bases fit TRBD2. With V trimmed by 5 bases and J by 9 bases, 4 bases remained unmatched. Per germline, CDR1 LNHDA and CDR2 SQIVND (reference sequence). The CDR3 contains 13 residues. CDR3 sequence (DNA): TGTGCCAGTAGTCTAGCGGGAGATCCTGAGCAGTTCTTC. Protein: CASSLAGDPEQFF.

The gene calls are TRBV9 and TRBJ2-7, with 7 bases matching TRBD1. The V gene's germline CDR1 is SGDLS and CDR2 YYNGEE. Trimming cost V 3 bases and J 2 bases; bases outside gene matches: 14. The CDR3 sequence is 17 residues long. The CDR3 region has the DNA TGTGCCAGCAGCGATTCGTCGACAGGGATGGGAACCTACGAGCAGTACTTC. Translated, it gives CASSDSSTGMGTYEQYF.

The chain couples TRBV24-1 to TRBJ2-2; 8 bases fit TRBD1. The CDR3 covers 20 residues. Germline CDR1 is KGHDR and CDR2 is SFDVKD. The trim removed 4 bases at V and 0 bases at J, leaving 15 bases unmatched. The CDR3 DNA follows: TGTGCCACCAGTGACCCCGGGACAGGTCAAAGTTACGCGAACACCGGGGAGCTGTTTTTT. Amino acids: CATSDPGTGQSYANTGELFF.

The V and J genes are TRBV6-2 or TRBV6-3 and TRBJ1-1; 8 nucleotides align to TRBD1. Germline lookup yields CDR1 MNHEY and CDR2 SVGEGT. The V segment lost 4 bases and the J segment 1 base; nucleotides outside the gene matches: 11. The CDR3 spans 17 residues. The CDR3 DNA is TGTGCCAGCAGTTCTAGATACTCCGGACAGGGGAACACTGAAGCTTTCTTT. It specifies CASSSRYSGQGNTEAFF.

The chain is built from TRBV24-1 and TRBJ1-5; D perhaps matches TRBD1 (5 bases). Germline assignment: CDR1 KGHDR and CDR2 SFDVKD. The germline V and J ends were trimmed by 1 base and 3 bases, with 15 bases remaining between them. The CDR3 extends over 17 amino acids. The CDR3 region has the DNA TGTGCCACCAGTGATTTAGGAGACAGAGCCTCCAATCAGCCCCAGCATTTT. This sequence encodes CATSDLGDRASNQPQHF.

The J gene is TRBJ2-7, the V gene TRBV9; D is undetermined. Deletions cut 2 bases from V and 0 bases from J, with 6 bases between. CDR1 is SGDLS, CDR2 YYNGEE, per germline. The CDR3 extends over 13 amino acids. CDR3 region: CASSVASSYEQYF. CDR3 bases: TGTGCCAGCAGCGTCGCTAGCTCCTACGAGCAGTACTTC.

This clone has just one count. This chain connects TRBV24-1 to TRBJ2-2, with no clear D. The V gene's germline CDR1 is KGHDR and CDR2 SFDVKD. The CDR3 covers 17 residues. V was trimmed by 3 bases and J by 5 bases, leaving 18 bases between them. CDR3: CATSDPAPAQLTGELFF. In DNA, the CDR3 is TGTGCCACCAGTGATCCTGCACCGGCGCAGCTAACCGGGGAGCTGTTTTTT.

This clone was observed a few times. This chain links TRBV5-1 with TRBJ2-5; 14 nucleotides align to TRBD2. CDR1 and CDR2 (germline): SGHRS, YFSETQ. V dropped 4 bases and J dropped 2; count of bases not matched to a gene: 4. CDR3 size: 16 residues. This chain's CDR3 is CASSNGLAGGQETQYF. In DNA, the CDR3 is TGCGCCAGCAGCAACGGACTAGCGGGGGGTCAAGAGACCCAGTACTTC. Combining the CDR3 with reference TRBV5-1 and TRBJ2-5 gives the whole variable domain KAGVTQTPRYLIKTRGQQVTLSCSPISGHRSVSWYQQTPGQGLQFLFEYFSETQRNKGNFPGRFSGRQFSNSRSEMNVSTLELGDSALYLCASSNGLAGGQETQYFGPGTRLLVL.

This chain joins TRBV28 and TRBJ2-1; D remains ambiguous. Trimming took off 3 bases at V and 10 bases at J, with 10 bases between the two ends. Per germline, CDR1 MDHEN and CDR2 SYDVKM. This CDR3 contains 12 residues. CDR3 in amino acids: CASSFLGREQFF. CDR3 coding DNA: TGTGCCAGCAGTTTTTTGGGTCGGGAGCAGTTCTTC.